This is a list of T cell receptor beta chains from one sample in a study of CD8+ T cells in alopecia areata. Profiled with immunoSEQ multiplex PCR; TCRdb holds only in-frame clones, not every one. The sample includes almost 250,000 clones, roughly two thirds of them seen just once. The sequenced sample was CD4+ T cells sorted from blood, obtained at week 0. The receptor source for this set is a human donor with alopecia areata. The CDR3 runs from the conserved cysteine through the conserved F or W. Fields, in order: J gene, clone size, V gene, D gene, CDR3 protein, CDR3 DNA. The D gene is left open where the match is weak. The size field is filled for only some rows; it gives once, few, many or a size class.

TRBJ2-3 few TRBV30 TRBD1 CAGDRDYTDTQYF TGTGCCGGGGACAGGGACTACACAGATACGCAGTATTTT
TRBJ2-1 few TRBV5-1 TRBD2 CASGAGTSSYNEQFF TGCGCCAGCGGGGCCGGGACTAGCTCCTACAATGAGCAGTTCTTC
TRBJ2-6 few TRBV19 . CAGMRSGANVLTF TGTGCCGGAATGCGCTCTGGGGCCAACGTCCTGACTTTC
TRBJ1-6 . TRBV2 TRBD1 CASSFRDRDSPLHF TGTGCCAGCAGTTTCCGGGACAGAGATTCACCCCTCCACTTT
TRBJ1-2 . TRBV5-1 TRBD1 CASSMTGGEGYTF TGCGCCAGCAGCATGACAGGGGGCGAAGGCTACACCTTC
TRBJ1-6 few TRBV11-2 . CASSTGSNSPLHF TGTGCCAGCAGCACGGGATCTAATTCACCCCTCCACTTT
TRBJ2-5 . TRBV9 . CASSVAGAGETQYF TGTGCCAGCAGCGTAGCCGGGGCTGGGGAGACCCAGTACTTC
TRBJ2-7 . TRBV4-1 . CASSQVAPTTGLSYEQYF TGCGCCAGCAGCCAAGTGGCCCCAACTACAGGGTTATCCTACGAGCAGTACTTC
TRBJ2-7 . TRBV10-3 TRBD1 CAIGTGTYEQYF TGTGCCATCGGGACAGGGACCTACGAGCAGTACTTC
TRBJ1-2 . TRBV6-5 . CASSSSAVYGYTF TGTGCCAGCAGTTCGTCGGCAGTCTATGGCTACACCTTC
TRBJ2-4 few TRBV30 . CACSAKNIQYF TGTGCCTGCTCAGCCAAAAACATTCAGTACTTC